This T cell receptor (beta chain) was found in a study of shared clonotypes between healthy human individuals (dated by TCRdb to the early 2020s). About the study as a whole: Two women and a few men aged 18 to 49 years were included in the cohort. Per donor, three plates each were used for CD4 naive and CD4 memory, two for CD8 naive, and one for CD8 memory. To estimate repertoire size and how much clonotypes are shared between individuals, the study performed deep sequencing of blood TCR repertoires from about 5 healthy adults. Different laboratories and diverse techniques were used to prepare libraries and sequence TCR repertoires, to increase sequencing depth and limit assay-specific biases. Each donor's leukapheresis produced roughly between roughly 0.85 and 10 billion PBMCs. The investigation overall reported the following: Incomplete sequencing was indicated by rarefaction of sorted-subset datasets, despite the large sequencing depth. Sampling was restricted to blood, and TCR repertoires in tissue are likely to differ from TCR repertoires in blood. Because the study included only a small number of donors, the genetic and exposure-history diversity represented was limited. Pairwise subsampling led to the expectation that sequencing depth would affect the degree of clonotype sharing among donors. Compared with non-shared clonotypes, clonotypes shared by all four sorted-subset donors had higher generation probabilities. Naive subsets generally had larger estimated clonotype richness than memory subsets did. Across a few donors, roughly 5.4% of naive CD4, roughly 3.3% of naive CD8, 2% to 2.5% of memory CD4, and under 0.45% of memory CD8 clonotypes were shared.

The donors were healthy, HIV-negative adults with no recently reported acute infections or vaccinations. All donors were Caucasian adults living in Nashville, Tennessee, USA. CD4+ T cells were enriched by magnetic negative selection; naive cells were then positively selected on CD45RA, and the negative fraction formed the memory subset. After blood collection by leukapheresis, PBMCs were isolated using Ficoll-Histopaque density gradient centrifugation and then cryopreserved in the vapor phase of liquid nitrogen. Analytical flow cytometry was used to check the purity and quantity of each magnetically sorted T cell population. Genomic DNA was isolated from every sorted fraction and measured by UV absorbance on a Nanodrop 2000c. The CDR3 sequence holds 15 residues, the cysteine and phenylalanine included. Only the CDR3 DNA is retained, 45 bases long and in frame from the first base. From the germline V gene, CDR1 is SGHAT and CDR2 is FQNNGV. V is pared back by 3 bases and J by 0 bases, with 9 bases lying between the germline termini.

Remarks on this clone: No antigen is known for it. The input lacks base qualities; no much larger clone sits a single base away. Different DNA sequences within this sample yield the same CDR3.

Using the deep immunoSEQ assay, multiplex PCR amplified TCR CDR3 regions from genomic DNA. For each cell subset, the extracted genomic DNA was distributed evenly across all wells of several immunoSEQ 96-well plates, and each plate served as one replicate. For sorted subsets, 150 to 250 ng genomic DNA, equal to 30,000 or so T cell genomes, was loaded into each replicate PCR. The purified libraries were quantified using a Qubit 3.0 fluorometer, sized with a Bioanalyzer 2100, and then quantified again using the KAPA Library Quantification kit. Every immunoSEQ 96-well plate was sequenced on a separate single-read 150-cycle Illumina NextSeq 550 flow cell. The authors processed their data as follows. Because only junctional sequences without quality scores were contained in the immunoSEQ output, filtering matching that applied to full-length reads could not be performed. Sequences were annotated with PyIR, a Python wrapper for IgBLAST v1.9, using IMGT germline references to assign V/J genes and CDR3. Any read was removed if the V/J assignment was weak (E-value above 1e-6), the CDR3 was missing, or the read contained stop codons, out-of-frame junctions, or ambiguous translated residues. V3J clonotypes were defined as sequences sharing the same inferred V gene, J gene, and CDR3 amino acid sequence. Percentage overlap between repertoires was computed as shared unique clonotypes divided by the size of the smaller repertoire. Repertoire richness was assessed with RTK rarefaction, the Chao1 estimator, and Recon v2.1 estimates of unobserved clonotypes. Generation probabilities were computed with OLGA for all TCRbeta clonotypes obtained by the gDNA method from several donors. TCRdb holds this immuneACCESS table with in-frame rearrangements only. Some clones are missing; in checked studies, unresolved V genes explain under half, and the rest has no known cause. From that table come the V and J calls and clone size; the DNA was used to work out D and trimming. The sample contains millions of clones, just over 90% of them found a single time. Roughly 0.15% of the sample is taken by the ten largest.

The chain was built from TRBV11-2 and TRBJ1-3; the D gene cannot be resolved reliably. The clonotype comes from a man aged 18 to 35 in good health. The sequencing sample was made of naive CD4+ T cells sorted from blood. The sample's cell subset or site label, decoded: CD45RA+ positively selected. The nucleotide sequence is given as TGTGCCAGCAGCTTGGACGGTATCTCTGGAAACACCATATATTTT. This encodes CASSLDGISGNTIYF. The variable domain in full, with residues beyond the CDR3 obtained from the reference TRBV11-2 and TRBJ1-3 genes, is EAGVAQSPRYKIIEKRQSVAFWCNPISGHATLYWYQQILGQGPKLLIQFQNNGVVDDSQLPKDRFSAERLKGVDSTLKIQPAKLEDSAVYLCASSLDGISGNTIYFGEGSWLTVV.